This T cell receptor (beta chain) stems from a study of blood T cell repertoires in COVID-19. As for the study in general: The United States, Italy and Spain provided the acute and convalescent COVID-19 samples.

In the authors' workflow: Amplification from reference gene primers served as the basis for estimated nucleated cell counts. Only in-frame clones appear in the TCRdb table, and some are missing; sequencing was by immunoSEQ multiplex PCR. The V and J calls and clone size come from that table; D and trimming were worked out from the DNA. The profile covers some 220,000 clones, with about 81% appearing a single time and over 4% taken by the ten largest. The CDR3 is made up of 13 amino acids. The germline V gene has CDR1 SGHRS and CDR2 YFSETQ. V lost 4 bases to trimming and J lost 2 bases, with 9 bases between them.

The sample consisted of peripheral blood. The origin of this receptor is an older woman with COVID-19, enrolled during active disease. The V and J genes are TRBV5-1 and TRBJ1-1; no firm D call. Written as DNA, the CDR3 is TGCGCCAGCAGCCTACTGTTTAACACTGAAGCTTTCTTT. It is translated as CASSLLFNTEAFF.